These 27 T cell receptor beta chains came from one sample sequenced in a study of blood T cells in healthy people across ages. Alongside a J-beta primer mix, a sample-barcoded 5' primer served in a second PCR lasting roughly 7 to 12 cycles. One entry per CDR3 protein results from TCRdb running MiXCR on the 5' RACE reads. Among about a million distinct CDR3 sequences listed, 51% were seen once. The sequenced material came from blood. Every receptor here comes from a woman in her fifties or sixties in good health.

This sequence joins TRBV14 and TRBJ2-1; no clear D gene. The CDR3 runs to 16 residues. CDR1 SGHDN and CDR2 FVKESK come from the germline V gene. Trimming stripped 2 bases from V and 7 bases from J, with 18 bases between. DNA of the CDR3: TGTGCCAGCAGCCAAAGATATTGGTCCTTGGGGAATGAGCAGTTCTTC. Translated, it gives CASSQRYWSLGNEQFF.

This clonotype was seen a handful of times. The chain carries TRBV29-1 and TRBJ1-1; D gene uncertain. The CDR3 totals 15 residues. Trimming removed 0 bases at V and 1 base at J, with 12 bases between. Per the germline V gene, CDR1 is SQVTM and CDR2 is ANQGSEA. The CDR3 region is CSVEDLARANTEAFF. The CDR3 DNA follows: TGCAGCGTTGAAGACCTCGCTAGGGCGAACACTGAAGCTTTCTTT.

The chain has TRBV6-5 and TRBJ2-3; 8 bases fit TRBD1. This CDR3 has 14 residues. Trimming removed 4 bases from V and 3 bases from J; junction bases left unmatched: 3. Germline V gene sequence: CDR1 MNHEY, CDR2 SVGAGI. The CDR3 spells CASSWYRGTDTQYF. CDR3 sequence (DNA): TGTGCCAGCAGTTGGTACAGGGGGACAGATACGCAGTATTTT.

The J gene is TRBJ2-1, the V gene TRBV3-1; 12 bases are shared with TRBD2. J was trimmed by 1 base and V by 4 bases; bases with no gene match: 5. CDR1 is LGHDT, CDR2 YNNKEL, per germline (reference sequence). The CDR3 covers 17 residues. DNA of the CDR3: TGTGCCAGCAGCCGGGGACTAGCGGGCAGATCCTACAATGAGCAGTTCTTC. As protein: CASSRGLAGRSYNEQFF.

This clonotype was seen only a few times. The rearrangement joins TRBV5-1 to TRBJ1-1; a weak D match, TRBD1 (5 bases). Germline values: CDR1 SGHRS, CDR2 YFSETQ. The CDR3 runs to 15 residues. V lost 3 bases, J lost 4 bases, and 16 bases lay in between. The CDR3 spells CASSSIVGPGTEAFF. The DNA of the CDR3 is TGCGCCAGCAGCTCCATAGTGGGGCCCGGCACTGAAGCTTTCTTT.

The rearrangement links TRBV5-1 to TRBJ2-5; 7 nucleotides align to TRBD2. Germline values: CDR1 SGHRS, CDR2 YFSETQ. The CDR3 contains 15 residues. V trimming: 6 bases; J trimming: 0 bases; junction bases outside the gene matches: 8. CDR3 nucleotides: TGCGCCAGCACCATCGGGGGGAGCCACCAAGAGACCCAGTACTTC. It yields the protein CASTIGGSHQETQYF.

The rearrangement uses TRBV30 and TRBJ1-5, with D unresolved. In germline, CDR1 is GTSNPN, CDR2 SVGIG (reference sequence). The CDR3 has 16 amino acids. V dropped 0 bases and J dropped 6 bases, with 18 bases sitting between them. The CDR3 DNA is TGTGCCTGGAGTGTGGATTGGAGTTCTGGCAGTCAGCCCCAGCATTTT. Its protein product is CAWSVDWSSGSQPQHF.

The chain couples TRBV7-2 to TRBJ1-2; TRBD1 matches at 9 bases. Germline V lookup: CDR1 SGHTA, CDR2 FQGNSA. The CDR3 has 14 residues. The J segment lost 7 bases and the V segment lost 5 bases, leaving 8 bases of the junction unmatched. Here the CDR3 DNA reads TGTGCCAGCAGCCCCGAACGGGACAGGGCTGGCTACACCTTC. It specifies CASSPERDRAGYTF.

The sample holds many counts of this clonotype. J is TRBJ1-2 and V is TRBV29-1; D not certain. This CDR3 has 15 residues. Germline V CDR1 and CDR2: SQVTM, ANQGSEA. V was pared by 7 bases and J by 4 bases, with 22 bases between. CDR3 protein: CSAYTHGVQSYGYTF. Here the CDR3 DNA reads TGCAGCGCCTACACCCATGGGGTTCAAAGCTATGGCTACACCTTC.

The genes are TRBV7-9 and TRBJ2-7; D is possibly TRBD1 or TRBD2 (5 bases each). The V gene's germline CDR1 is SEHNR and CDR2 FQNEAQ (reference sequence). This CDR3 has 15 amino acids. V was trimmed by 1 base and J by 3 bases, leaving 13 bases between them. The CDR3 bases are TGTGCCAGCAGCTTAGTATCGGGGCATCGCTACGAGCAGTACTTC. This gives the protein CASSLVSGHRYEQYF.

The CDR3 DNA sequence: TGCAGTGCTAGAGCCCGACTAGCTAACACAGATACGCAGTATTTT. Residues: CSARARLANTDTQYF. This chain links TRBV20-1 with TRBJ2-3, with TRBD2 identical over 7 bases. J was trimmed by 2 bases and V by 1 base; bases with no gene match: 6. Germline CDR1 DFQATT, CDR2 SNEGSKA (reference sequence). This CDR3 contains 15 residues.

With regard to this clonotype: At one end the junction does not follow the germline gene, possibly because of a read error. The chain couples TRBV20-1 to TRBJ2-3; a possible D gene is TRBD1 (5 bases). Germline values: CDR1 DFQATT, CDR2 SNEGSKA (reference sequence). The CDR3 is made up of 16 amino acids. As DNA, the CDR3 is TGCAGTGCTAGAGTGTGGACAAGGGCGGACACAGATACGCGGTATTTT. It specifies CSARVWTRADTDTRYF.

The chain couples TRBV15 to TRBJ1-2, with no clear D. Trimming removed 0 bases from V and 0 bases from J, with 11 bases in between. The CDR3 sequence is 16 residues long. Germline V gene lookup returns CDR1 LNHNV and CDR2 YYDKDF (reference sequence). CDR3 region: CATSRDRGLTNYGYTF. The CDR3 DNA is TGTGCCACCAGCAGAGATCGTGGATTAACTAACTATGGCTACACCTTC.

This clonotype has more than one count but fewer than ten. V is TRBV27 and J is TRBJ2-7; D gene ambiguous. V dropped 5 bases and J dropped 2 bases, with 10 bases sitting between them. The CDR3 length is 13 residues. Germline CDR1 reads MNHEY; CDR2 reads SMNVEV (reference sequence). The CDR3 protein is CASSPRSTYEQYF. The DNA for the CDR3 is TGTGCCAGCAGTCCCAGGTCTACCTACGAGCAGTACTTC.

The chain combines TRBV29-1 with TRBJ2-1; no definite D call. This CDR3 comprises 13 residues. The germline gives CDR1 SQVTM, CDR2 ANQGSEA. Trimming took off 5 bases at V and 2 bases at J, with 10 bases between the two ends. The chain's CDR3 is CSVSAVTYNEQFF. The CDR3 nucleotides are TGCAGCGTTTCGGCGGTTACCTACAATGAGCAGTTCTTC.

The J gene is TRBJ2-3, the V gene TRBV27, with TRBD2 matching 15 bases. This CDR3 spans 18 amino acids. Germline CDR1 and CDR2: MNHEY and SMNVEV (reference sequence). V was clipped by 5 bases and J by 2 bases; unmatched bases: 8. CDR3 coding DNA: TGTGCCAGCAGTATAAAGGGACTAGCGGGAGGTTACACAGATACGCAGTATTTT. Protein product: CASSIKGLAGGYTDTQYF.

This chain joins TRBV4-2 and TRBJ2-3; 9 bases line up with TRBD1. The CDR3 runs 18 residues. J gave up 7 bases and V 4 bases, and 18 bases lay outside the gene matches. Germline V CDR1 and CDR2: LGHNA, YNFKEQ. The CDR3 DNA reads as TGTGCCAGCAGCCCGCCGAATGGGTGGGACAGGGAGGAAAATACGCAGTATTTT. Residues: CASSPPNGWDREENTQYF.

The V gene is TRBV7-2, the J gene TRBJ2-1; D is possibly TRBD2 (5 bases). There are 13 residues in the CDR3. V was pared by 2 bases and J by 8 bases, with 10 bases between. The germline CDR1 and CDR2 sequences are SGHTA and FQGNSA. The CDR3 DNA reads TGTGCCAGCAGCTTATTCGAGGGCGATGAGCAGTTCTTC. Amino acid sequence: CASSLFEGDEQFF.

This chain joins TRBV7-2 and TRBJ2-5, with D perhaps TRBD2 (5 bases). The CDR3 sequence is 14 residues long. V lost 5 bases to trimming and J lost 9 bases, with 19 bases between them. Per germline, CDR1 SGHTA and CDR2 FQGNSA. Here the CDR3 DNA reads TGTGCCAGCAGCCTATCCGGGAAAATCAAGGCCCAGTACTTC. Translated, it gives CASSLSGKIKAQYF.

This clonotype has only a few counts. The chain is built from TRBV10-3 and TRBJ1-2, with D tentatively TRBD1 (5 bases). The CDR3 totals 14 residues. Looked up from germline, CDR1 is ENHRY and CDR2 is SYGVKD. The V and J ends lost 6 bases and 8 bases respectively, with 19 bases between them. The CDR3 DNA follows: TGTGCCATCAGATCTGACGAGGGGAGTAGGGGCTACACCTTC. Encoded protein: CAIRSDEGSRGYTF.

In its sample, this clonotype was seen once. The chain employs TRBV5-1 and TRBJ2-5, with 8 nucleotides matching TRBD2. Losses at the gene ends were 4 bases for V and 2 bases for J; bases not matched to a gene: 13. Per the germline V gene, CDR1 is SGHRS and CDR2 is YFSETQ. The CDR3 covers 17 residues. The CDR3 nucleotides are TGCGCCAGCAGCAACGGGGGGGGCGCTTTCTGGCAAGAGACCCAGTACTTC. Translation gives CASSNGGGAFWQETQYF. Drawing the rest from reference TRBV5-1 and TRBJ2-5, the complete variable domain is KAGVTQTPRYLIKTRGQQVTLSCSPISGHRSVSWYQQTPGQGLQFLFEYFSETQRNKGNFPGRFSGRQFSNSRSEMNVSTLELGDSALYLCASSNGGGAFWQETQYFGPGTRLLVL.

This clonotype was seen more than once but under ten times. V usage is TRBV27 and J usage is TRBJ2-7; D unclear. Trimming took off 10 bases at V and 6 bases at J, with 22 bases between the two ends. Germline V lookup: CDR1 MNHEY, CDR2 SMNVEV (reference sequence). There are 14 residues in the CDR3. CDR3 DNA: TGTGCCACCAAAAACCTTGGCCCGGGTGGCGAGCAGTACTTC. This translates into CATKNLGPGGEQYF.

The chain carries TRBV20-1 and TRBJ2-7, with 14 bases identical to TRBD2. After removal of 4 bases from V and 3 bases from J, the junction contained 5 bases not matched to a gene. Germline-derived CDR1 and CDR2 are DFQATT and SNEGSKA (reference sequence). This CDR3 region has 15 residues. The CDR3, as DNA: TGCAGTGCTACCGGACTAGCGGGAGGCGTCTACGAGCAGTACTTC. Translated, it gives CSATGLAGGVYEQYF.

This clonotype was seen more than once but under ten times. This rearrangement joins TRBV20-1 to TRBJ2-3; 9 bases are a match to TRBD2. The germline gives CDR1 DFQATT, CDR2 SNEGSKA (reference sequence). CDR3 length: 16 amino acids. The ends lost 3 bases at V and 2 bases at J; junction bases unmatched: 9. The CDR3 loop reads CSARGVAGVITDTQYF. CDR3 DNA: TGCAGTGCTAGGGGGGTAGCGGGAGTAATCACAGATACGCAGTATTTT.

This sequence joins TRBV6-1 and TRBJ2-3, with TRBD1 as a possible D gene (5 bases). Germline CDR1 and CDR2: MNHNS and SASEGT. The CDR3 spans 13 residues. Trimming removed 6 bases from V and 5 bases from J, with 12 bases in between. CDR3 in DNA: TGTGCCAGCAGAAGCAGGGATGTAGATACGCAGTATTTT. The encoded protein is CASRSRDVDTQYF.

A few counts support this clonotype. V is TRBV3-1 and J is TRBJ2-5, with 14 bases identical to TRBD2. CDR3 size: 17 residues. CDR1 LGHDT and CDR2 YNNKEL come from the germline V gene (reference sequence). V dropped 1 base and J dropped 8; count of bases not matched to a gene: 9. This chain's CDR3 is CASSQGASGLAGGTQYF. The DNA of the CDR3 is TGTGCCAGCAGCCAAGGGGCCTCCGGACTAGCGGGAGGTACCCAGTACTTC.

On this clonotype itself: An end of the junction does not agree with germline; a read error may underlie this. The chain joins TRBV28 to TRBJ2-5; D possibly corresponds to TRBD1 (6 bases). The CDR3 covers 13 residues. CDR1 is MDHEN, CDR2 SYDVKM, per germline. The CDR3 loop is CASTPTGQATQYF. CDR3 coding DNA: TGTGCCAGCACCCCGACAGGACAAGCGACCCAGTACTTC.